These T cell receptor beta chains were read from a single sample in a study of blood T cell repertoires in COVID-19. Clones were read by immunoSEQ multiplex PCR, and TCRdb kept only the in-frame ones, dropping some. In the table there are around 190,000 clones, 88% of which are singletons. The specimen was peripheral blood. The receptors stem from a human donor in a cohort sampled during active COVID-19. CDR3s include the opening cysteine and the closing phenylalanine or tryptophan. Fields, in order: J gene, V gene, CDR3 protein.

j_call: TRBJ2-7
v_call: TRBV27
cdr3_aa: CASRSASVSSYEQYF

j_call: TRBJ2-7
v_call: TRBV7-2
cdr3_aa: CASSLDGSALYEQYF

j_call: TRBJ2-7
v_call: TRBV9
cdr3_aa: CASSVTGNPTYEQYF

j_call: TRBJ2-5
v_call: TRBV18
cdr3_aa: CASSPSGQGKETQYF

j_call: TRBJ2-5
v_call: TRBV7-6
cdr3_aa: CASSPSSGQETQYF

j_call: TRBJ2-1
v_call: TRBV19
cdr3_aa: CASSIHDNNEQFF

j_call: TRBJ2-1
v_call: TRBV10-3
cdr3_aa: CAISTTSGGSYNEQFF

j_call: TRBJ2-1
v_call: TRBV21-1
cdr3_aa: CASSSYTSGLYNEQFF

j_call: TRBJ2-1
v_call: TRBV11-3
cdr3_aa: CASSLGVLAGGGDNEQFF

j_call: TRBJ2-1
v_call: TRBV19
cdr3_aa: CASSKGLAGYNEQFF

j_call: TRBJ2-3
v_call: TRBV5-6
cdr3_aa: CASSLRRTGGTDTQYF

j_call: TRBJ2-7
v_call: TRBV7-9
cdr3_aa: CASSLDFFHEQYF

j_call: TRBJ1-1
v_call: TRBV11-1
cdr3_aa: CASSPRYNTEAFF

j_call: TRBJ1-2
v_call: TRBV20-1
cdr3_aa: CSATIGGGYTF

j_call: TRBJ1-4
v_call: TRBV2
cdr3_aa: CASSEAEFETAVNEKLFF

j_call: TRBJ2-3
v_call: TRBV19
cdr3_aa: CASSIGGGTTDTQYF

j_call: TRBJ2-5
v_call: TRBV6-5
cdr3_aa: CASSYSGGVLETQYF

j_call: TRBJ1-1
v_call: TRBV6-5
cdr3_aa: CASSYGRGPLNTEAFF

j_call: TRBJ2-7
v_call: TRBV9
cdr3_aa: CASSVDDRAITYEQYF

j_call: TRBJ2-3
v_call: TRBV29-1
cdr3_aa: CSVDQGPDTQYF

j_call: TRBJ1-2
v_call: TRBV6-2/TRBV6-3
cdr3_aa: CASSARGAERSYTF

j_call: TRBJ1-4
v_call: TRBV5-5
cdr3_aa: CASSLDGNEKLFF

j_call: TRBJ2-3
v_call: TRBV6-5
cdr3_aa: CASSSLSATDTQYF

j_call: TRBJ2-5
v_call: TRBV5-4
cdr3_aa: CASSTTLADQETQYF

j_call: TRBJ2-3
v_call: TRBV9
cdr3_aa: CASSVGAGGQIDTQYF

j_call: TRBJ2-5
v_call: TRBV2
cdr3_aa: CASSTRQGGSQETQYF

j_call: TRBJ2-1
v_call: TRBV29-1
cdr3_aa: CSVEGPTGVVSDEQFF

j_call: TRBJ2-2
v_call: TRBV27
cdr3_aa: CASSPGLAGITGELFF

j_call: TRBJ2-2
v_call: TRBV7-2
cdr3_aa: CASSATSGLNTGELFF

j_call: TRBJ2-4
v_call: TRBV6-5
cdr3_aa: CASGPWTGTDIQYF

j_call: TRBJ1-2
v_call: TRBV19
cdr3_aa: CASSSLERGLQGYTF

j_call: TRBJ1-5
v_call: TRBV15
cdr3_aa: CATSRDQGEEPQHF

j_call: TRBJ1-5
v_call: TRBV6-5
cdr3_aa: CASSSGTGVQPQHF

j_call: TRBJ2-5
v_call: TRBV30
cdr3_aa: CAWSVRGSEETQYF

j_call: TRBJ1-3
v_call: TRBV5-6
cdr3_aa: CASSPRGHYSGNTIYF

j_call: TRBJ1-2
v_call: TRBV6-6
cdr3_aa: CASSLPPGQSYGYTF

j_call: TRBJ2-3
v_call: TRBV5-5
cdr3_aa: CASTAGAPDTQYF

j_call: TRBJ2-1
v_call: TRBV4-3
cdr3_aa: CASSQDPGLVSGEQFF

j_call: TRBJ2-3
v_call: TRBV7-2
cdr3_aa: CASSPEGAPSDTDTQYF

j_call: TRBJ2-3
v_call: TRBV7-2
cdr3_aa: CASSLASRAPDTQYF

j_call: TRBJ1-5
v_call: TRBV28
cdr3_aa: CASSYPQDSHSNQPQHF

j_call: TRBJ2-7
v_call: TRBV28
cdr3_aa: CASSSSGEQYF

j_call: TRBJ2-5
v_call: TRBV7-9
cdr3_aa: CASIPTNLGGGETQYF

j_call: TRBJ2-3
v_call: TRBV6-5
cdr3_aa: CASSLGGTDTQYF